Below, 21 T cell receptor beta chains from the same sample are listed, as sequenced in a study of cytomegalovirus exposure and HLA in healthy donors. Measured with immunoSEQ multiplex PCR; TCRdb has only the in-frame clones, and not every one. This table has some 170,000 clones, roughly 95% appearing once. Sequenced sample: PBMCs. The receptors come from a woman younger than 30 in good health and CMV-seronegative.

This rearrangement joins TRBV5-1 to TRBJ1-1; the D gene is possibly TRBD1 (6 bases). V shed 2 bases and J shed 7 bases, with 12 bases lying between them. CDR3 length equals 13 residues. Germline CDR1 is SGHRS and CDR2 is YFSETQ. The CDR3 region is CASSFRGQVEAFF. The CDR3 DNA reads TGCGCCAGCAGCTTCAGGGGCCAGGTTGAAGCTTTCTTT.

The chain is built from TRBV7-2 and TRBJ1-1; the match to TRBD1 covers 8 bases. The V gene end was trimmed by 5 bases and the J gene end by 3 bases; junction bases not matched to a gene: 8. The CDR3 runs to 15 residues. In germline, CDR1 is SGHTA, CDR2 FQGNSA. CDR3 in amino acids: CASSPQGALDTEAFF. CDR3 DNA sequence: TGTGCCAGCAGCCCCCAGGGGGCCCTTGACACTGAAGCTTTCTTT.

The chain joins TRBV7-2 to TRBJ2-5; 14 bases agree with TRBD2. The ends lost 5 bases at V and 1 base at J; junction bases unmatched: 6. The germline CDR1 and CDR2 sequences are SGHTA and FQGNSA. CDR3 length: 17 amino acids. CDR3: CASSPAGLAGGQETQYF. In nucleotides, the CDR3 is TGTGCCAGCAGCCCCGCCGGACTAGCGGGGGGCCAAGAGACCCAGTACTTC.

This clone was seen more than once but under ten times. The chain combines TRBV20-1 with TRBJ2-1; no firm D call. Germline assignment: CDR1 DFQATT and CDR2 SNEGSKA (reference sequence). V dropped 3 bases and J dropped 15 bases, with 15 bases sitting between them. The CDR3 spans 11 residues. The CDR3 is CSARALAGGFF. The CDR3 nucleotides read TGCAGTGCTAGGGCTTTGGCCGGCGGGTTCTTC.

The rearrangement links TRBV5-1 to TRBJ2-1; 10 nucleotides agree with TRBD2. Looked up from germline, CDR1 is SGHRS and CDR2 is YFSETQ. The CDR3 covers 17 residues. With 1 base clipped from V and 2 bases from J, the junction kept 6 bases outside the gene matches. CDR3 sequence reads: CASSLPILAGAYNEQFF. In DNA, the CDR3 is TGCGCCAGCAGCTTGCCCATTCTAGCGGGGGCCTACAATGAGCAGTTCTTC.

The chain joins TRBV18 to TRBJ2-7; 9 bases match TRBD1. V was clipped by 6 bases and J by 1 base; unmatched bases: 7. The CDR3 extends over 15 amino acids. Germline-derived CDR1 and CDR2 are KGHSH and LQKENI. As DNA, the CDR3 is TGTGCCAGCTCTCCTGGACAGGGGCATTCCTACGAGCAGTACTTC. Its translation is CASSPGQGHSYEQYF.

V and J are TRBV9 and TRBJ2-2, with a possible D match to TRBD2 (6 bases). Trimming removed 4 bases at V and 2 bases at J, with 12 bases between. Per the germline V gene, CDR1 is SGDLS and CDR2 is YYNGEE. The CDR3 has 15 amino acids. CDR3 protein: CASSFGTPNTGELFF. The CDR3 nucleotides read TGTGCCAGCAGCTTCGGGACTCCTAACACCGGGGAGCTGTTTTTT. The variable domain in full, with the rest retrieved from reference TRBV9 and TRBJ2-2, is DSGVTQTPKHLITATGQRVTLRCSPRSGDLSVYWYQQSLDQGLQFLIQYYNGEERAKGNILERFSAQQFPDLHSELNLSSLELGDSALYFCASSFGTPNTGELFFGEGSRLTVL.

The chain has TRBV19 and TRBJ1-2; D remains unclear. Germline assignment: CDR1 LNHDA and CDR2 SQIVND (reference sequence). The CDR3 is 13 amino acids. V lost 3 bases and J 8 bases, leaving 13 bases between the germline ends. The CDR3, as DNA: TGTGCCAGTAGTATGGGATCTGCGGGCGGCTACACCTTC. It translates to CASSMGSAGGYTF.

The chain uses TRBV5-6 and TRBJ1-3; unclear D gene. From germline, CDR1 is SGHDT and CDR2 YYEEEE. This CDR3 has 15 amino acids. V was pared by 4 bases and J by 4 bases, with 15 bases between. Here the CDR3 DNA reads TGTGCCAGCAGCCCAGGACCCGAGGGCGGAAACACCATATATTTT. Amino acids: CASSPGPEGGNTIYF.

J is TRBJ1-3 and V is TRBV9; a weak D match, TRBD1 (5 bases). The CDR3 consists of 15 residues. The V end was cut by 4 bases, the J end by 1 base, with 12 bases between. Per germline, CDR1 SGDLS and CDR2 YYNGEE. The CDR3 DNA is TGTGCCAGCAGCCCGGGGGGGGATTCTGGAAACACCATATATTTT. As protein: CASSPGGDSGNTIYF.

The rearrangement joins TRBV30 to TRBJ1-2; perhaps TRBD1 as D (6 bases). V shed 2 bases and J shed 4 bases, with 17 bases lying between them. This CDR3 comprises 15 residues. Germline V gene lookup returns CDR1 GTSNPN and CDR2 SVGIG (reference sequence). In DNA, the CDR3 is TGTGCCTGGAGTCCGCTCAGGGGCCGGAGCTATGGCTACACCTTC. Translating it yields CAWSPLRGRSYGYTF.

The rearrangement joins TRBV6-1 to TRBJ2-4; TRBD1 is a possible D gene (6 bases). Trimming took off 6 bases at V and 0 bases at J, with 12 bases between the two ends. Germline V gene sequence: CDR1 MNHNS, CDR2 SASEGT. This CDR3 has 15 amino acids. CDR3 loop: CASSRGQLAKNIQYF. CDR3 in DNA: TGTGCCAGCAGCCGCGGACAGTTAGCCAAAAACATTCAGTACTTC.

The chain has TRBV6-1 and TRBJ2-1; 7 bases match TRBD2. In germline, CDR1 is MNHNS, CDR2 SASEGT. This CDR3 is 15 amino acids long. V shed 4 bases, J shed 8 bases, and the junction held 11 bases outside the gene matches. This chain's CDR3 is CASSGKAGWRDEQFF. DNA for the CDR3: TGTGCCAGCAGTGGAAAAGCGGGATGGAGGGATGAGCAGTTCTTC.

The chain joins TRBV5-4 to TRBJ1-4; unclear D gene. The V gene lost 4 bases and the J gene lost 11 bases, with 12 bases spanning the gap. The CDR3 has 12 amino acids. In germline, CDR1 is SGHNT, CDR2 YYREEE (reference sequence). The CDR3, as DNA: TGTGCCAGCAGCCTAGGTAACTCCAAACTGTTTTTT. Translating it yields CASSLGNSKLFF.

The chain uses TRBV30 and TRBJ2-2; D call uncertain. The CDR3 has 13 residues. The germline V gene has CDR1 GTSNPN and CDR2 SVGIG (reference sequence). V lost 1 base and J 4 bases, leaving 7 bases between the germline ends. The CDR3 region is CAWSAQATGELFF. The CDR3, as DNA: TGTGCCTGGAGTGCCCAGGCCACCGGGGAGCTGTTTTTT.

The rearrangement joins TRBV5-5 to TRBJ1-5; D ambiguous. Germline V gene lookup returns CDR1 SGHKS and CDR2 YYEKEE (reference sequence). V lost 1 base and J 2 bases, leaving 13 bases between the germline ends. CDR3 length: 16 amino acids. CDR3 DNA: TGTGCCAGCAGCTTGTCGGGAGGGTTTGGCAATCAGCCCCAGCATTTT. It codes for CASSLSGGFGNQPQHF.

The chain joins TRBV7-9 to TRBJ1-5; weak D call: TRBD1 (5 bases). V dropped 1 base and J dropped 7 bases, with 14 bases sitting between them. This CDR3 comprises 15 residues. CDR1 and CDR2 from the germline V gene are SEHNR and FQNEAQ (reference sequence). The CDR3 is CASSLDGAGGQPQHF. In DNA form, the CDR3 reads TGTGCCAGCAGCTTAGACGGTGCGGGGGGACAGCCCCAGCATTTT.

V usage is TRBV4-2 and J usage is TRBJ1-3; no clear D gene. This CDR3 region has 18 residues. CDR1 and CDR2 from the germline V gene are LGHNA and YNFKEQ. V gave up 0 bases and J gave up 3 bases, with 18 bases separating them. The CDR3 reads CASSQESIRRGIGNTIYF. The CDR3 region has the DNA TGTGCCAGCAGCCAAGAATCGATCCGCCGCGGGATTGGAAACACCATATATTTT.

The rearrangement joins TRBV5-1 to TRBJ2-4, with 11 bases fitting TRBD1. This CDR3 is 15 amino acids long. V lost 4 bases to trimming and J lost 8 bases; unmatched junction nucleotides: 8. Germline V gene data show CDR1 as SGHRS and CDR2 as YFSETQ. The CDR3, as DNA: TGCGCCAGCAGCATAGGACAGGGGGCTTTTGACATTCAGTACTTC. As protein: CASSIGQGAFDIQYF.

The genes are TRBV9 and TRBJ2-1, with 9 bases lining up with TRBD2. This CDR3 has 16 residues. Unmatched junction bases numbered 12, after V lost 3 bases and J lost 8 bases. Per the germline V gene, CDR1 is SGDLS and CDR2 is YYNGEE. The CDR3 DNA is TGTGCCAGCAGCGAGCGGGGCGGGGGGGCGTCCGATGAGCAGTTCTTC. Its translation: CASSERGGGASDEQFF.

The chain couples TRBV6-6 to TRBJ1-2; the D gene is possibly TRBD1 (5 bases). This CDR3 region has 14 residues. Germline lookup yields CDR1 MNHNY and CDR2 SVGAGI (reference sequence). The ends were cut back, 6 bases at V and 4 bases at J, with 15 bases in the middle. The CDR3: CASSQDSAPYGYTF. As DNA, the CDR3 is TGTGCCAGCAGCCAAGACAGCGCTCCCTATGGCTACACCTTC.